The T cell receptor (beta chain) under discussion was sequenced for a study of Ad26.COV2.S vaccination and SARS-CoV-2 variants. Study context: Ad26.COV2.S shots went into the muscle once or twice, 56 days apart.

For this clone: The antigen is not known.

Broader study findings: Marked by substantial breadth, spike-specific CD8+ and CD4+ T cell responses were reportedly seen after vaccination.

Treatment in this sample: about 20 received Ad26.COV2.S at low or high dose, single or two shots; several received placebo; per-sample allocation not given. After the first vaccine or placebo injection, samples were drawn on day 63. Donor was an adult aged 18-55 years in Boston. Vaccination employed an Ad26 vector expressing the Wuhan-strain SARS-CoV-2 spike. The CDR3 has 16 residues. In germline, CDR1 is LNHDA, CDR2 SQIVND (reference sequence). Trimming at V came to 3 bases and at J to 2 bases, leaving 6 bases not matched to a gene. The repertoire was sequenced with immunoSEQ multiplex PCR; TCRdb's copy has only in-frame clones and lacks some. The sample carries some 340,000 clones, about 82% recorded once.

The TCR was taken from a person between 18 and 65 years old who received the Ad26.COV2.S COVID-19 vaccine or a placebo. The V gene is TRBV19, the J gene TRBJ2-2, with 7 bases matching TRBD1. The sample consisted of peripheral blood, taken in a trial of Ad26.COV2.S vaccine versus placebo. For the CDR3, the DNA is TGTGCCAGTAGTATTGGGGCAGGGGGTAACACCGGGGAGCTGTTTTTT. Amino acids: CASSIGAGGNTGELFF. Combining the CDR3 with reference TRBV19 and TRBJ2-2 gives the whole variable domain DGGITQSPKYLFRKEGQNVTLSCEQNLNHDAMYWYRQDPGQGLRLIYYSQIVNDFQKGDIAEGYSVSREKKESFPLTVTSAQKNPTAFYLCASSIGAGGNTGELFFGEGSRLTVL.